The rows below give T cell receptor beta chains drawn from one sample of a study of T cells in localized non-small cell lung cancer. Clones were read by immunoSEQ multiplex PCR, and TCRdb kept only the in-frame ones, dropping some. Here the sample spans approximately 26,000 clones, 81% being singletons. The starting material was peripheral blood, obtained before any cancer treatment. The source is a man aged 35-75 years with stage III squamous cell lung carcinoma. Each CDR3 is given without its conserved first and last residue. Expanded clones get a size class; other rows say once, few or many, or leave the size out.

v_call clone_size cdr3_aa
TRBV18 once ASSLSSGANVLT
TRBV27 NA ASQEGGLMDYAEAF
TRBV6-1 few ASTTGAGDYTEAF
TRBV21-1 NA ASSTASGGRVTGELF
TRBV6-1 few ATGTGGNQPQH
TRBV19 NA ASSISHSYSNQPQH
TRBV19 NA ASSPRGSGGGADTQY
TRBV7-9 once ASSFLAGELF
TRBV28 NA ASSPAGGETQY
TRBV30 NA AWRRTETQY
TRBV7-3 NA ASSLLREGSEQF
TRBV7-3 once ASSPFGAEDGYT
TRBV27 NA ASSLSLPREENTEAF
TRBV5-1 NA ASSPSGESTGELF
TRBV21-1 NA ASSPLGSSSYEQY
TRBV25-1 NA ASRLGGANTEAF
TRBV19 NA ASSLTGINTEAF
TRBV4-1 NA ASSLPAGPGELF
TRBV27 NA ASSLLSGFGEAF
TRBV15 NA ATSRLADHTDTQY
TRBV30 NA ACRRLGLGDEQY
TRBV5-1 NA ASSLGGPGNTIY
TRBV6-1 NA ASDRGNNYGYT
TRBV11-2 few ASSLTGGAEAF
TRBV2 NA ASSEVRTGLNYGYT
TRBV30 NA AWNPIGTSNTGELF
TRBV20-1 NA SDLVGDTQY
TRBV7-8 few ASSSELLDYGYT
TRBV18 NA ASSPSTGPDRPQH
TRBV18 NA ASRTGGDGYT